This T cell receptor (beta chain) was observed in a study of T cell responses to AZD1222 COVID-19 vaccine. Findings of the study overall: Clonal diversity was possibly underestimated, and white British individuals and females predominated among donors. At baseline, seropositivity was found in only five or six AZD1222 recipients.

The V gene lost 1 base and the J gene lost 7 bases, with 4 bases spanning the gap. The CDR3 contains 11 residues. Germline V gene lookup returns CDR1 LGHDT and CDR2 YNNKEL (reference sequence). Profiled with immunoSEQ multiplex PCR; TCRdb holds only in-frame clones, not every one. The table shows 130,000 to 150,000 clones, with 80% to 90% occurring only once. With respect to this clone: What it binds is not known. Other DNA sequences in the sample encode the same CDR3.

This specimen was peripheral blood, taken on day 0 of AZD1222 vaccination. This clonotype originated in an adult in good health. The chain recombines TRBV3-1 (or the pseudogene TRBV3-2) with TRBJ1-1; D unresolved. CDR3 DNA sequence: TGTGCCAGCAGCCAAGTAGGTGAAGCTTTCTTT. Protein sequence: CASSQVGEAFF.